Below, 7 T cell receptor beta chains from the same sample are listed, as sequenced in a study of technical replicates of blood from a few donors. The repertoire was sequenced with immunoSEQ multiplex PCR; TCRdb's copy has only in-frame clones and lacks some. This sample has roughly 90,000 clones; 92% occur once, and the top ten carry approximately 0.25%. Sequenced sample: T cells isolated from PBMCs. The receptors were sampled from a human donor in good health.

V usage is TRBV6-1 and J usage is TRBJ1-5; no clear D. Germline-derived CDR1 and CDR2 are MNHNS and SASEGT. The CDR3 covers 13 residues. The germline V and J ends were trimmed by 2 bases and 5 bases, with 7 bases remaining between them. CDR3 residues: CASSETADQPQHF. The CDR3 DNA reads as TGTGCCAGCAGTGAAACAGCAGATCAGCCCCAGCATTTT.

This chain links TRBV29-1 with TRBJ1-4; the D is unclear. V lost 4 bases, J lost 4 bases, and 10 bases lay in between. From germline, CDR1 is SQVTM and CDR2 ANQGSEA. The CDR3 extends over 13 amino acids. As DNA, the CDR3 is TGCAGCGTTGCAGGCCATGGTAATGAAAAACTGTTTTTT. Protein: CSVAGHGNEKLFF. The full variable domain, in which reference TRBV29-1 and TRBJ1-4 provide the parts outside the CDR3, is SAVISQKPSRDICQRGTSLTIQCQVDSQVTMMFWYRQQPGQSLTLIATANQGSEATYESGFVIDKFPISRPNLTFSTLTVSNMSPEDSSIYLCSVAGHGNEKLFFGSGTQLSVL.

The rearrangement links TRBV7-6 to TRBJ2-7; the D gene is possibly TRBD1 (6 bases). Per the germline V gene, CDR1 is SGHVS and CDR2 is FNYEAQ. The CDR3 is made up of 15 amino acids. Trimming stripped 4 bases from V and 1 base from J, with 14 bases between. In DNA, the CDR3 is TGTGCCAGCAGCTCTGAACCTAGGGGGTCCTACGAGCAGTACTTC. It translates to CASSSEPRGSYEQYF.

This chain uses TRBV5-1 with TRBJ2-1; 8 nucleotides line up with TRBD1. Germline V gives CDR1 SGHRS, CDR2 YFSETQ. The trim removed 4 bases at V and 5 bases at J, leaving 8 bases unmatched. The CDR3 runs to 15 residues. CDR3 DNA: TGCGCCAGCAGCATAGGACAGGGAGCGCACAATGAGCAGTTCTTC. This encodes CASSIGQGAHNEQFF.

This CDR3 is CASSEFPAGGKNEQFF. The CDR3 DNA follows: TGTGCCAGCAGTGAATTCCCAGCGGGAGGAAAAAATGAGCAGTTCTTC. The chain links TRBV25-1 to TRBJ2-1; 9 bases fit TRBD2. The CDR3 is 16 amino acids. CDR1 MGHDK and CDR2 SYGVNS come from the germline V gene. Trimming removed 1 base from V and 7 bases from J; junction bases left unmatched: 8.

The chain has TRBV6-1 and TRBJ2-5; D is unresolved. The V end was cut by 3 bases, the J end by 0 bases, with 14 bases between. Germline V lookup: CDR1 MNHNS, CDR2 SASEGT. There are 16 residues in the CDR3. CDR3 region: CASSDFNAAYQETQYF. CDR3 nucleotides: TGTGCCAGCAGTGACTTTAATGCGGCGTACCAAGAGACCCAGTACTTC.

The V call is TRBV27, the J call TRBJ2-7; 12 bases are a match to TRBD1. CDR1 is MNHEY and CDR2 is SMNVEV in the germline V gene (reference sequence). With 5 bases clipped from V and 3 bases from J, the junction kept 5 bases outside the gene matches. CDR3 length: 15 amino acids. The CDR3, as DNA: TGTGCCAGCAGTCCGGGGACAGGGGGCGTCTACGAGCAGTACTTC. Translated, it gives CASSPGTGGVYEQYF.